The 19 T cell receptor beta chains in this list originate from one sample, sequenced in a study of cytomegalovirus exposure and HLA in healthy donors. Amplification used 60 Vbeta primers and 13 Jbeta primers. The data were produced by immunoSEQ multiplex PCR, yet TCRdb's version contains in-frame clones alone and is incomplete. The table lists 150,000 to 200,000 clones, roughly 80% of them singletons, with 0.25% to 0.3% in the top ten. The source material was PBMCs. These receptor sequences come from a boy younger than 18 in good health and CMV-seronegative.

This clone appeared a few times. The chain links TRBV6-6 to TRBJ2-5; TRBD2 matches 7 bases. This CDR3 region has 15 residues. Trimming took 5 bases from V and 3 from J; bases not matched to a gene: 9. Per the germline V gene, CDR1 is MNHNY and CDR2 is SVGAGI (reference sequence). The CDR3 spells CASSPHDGGEETQYF. The CDR3, as DNA: TGTGCCAGCAGTCCTCACGATGGGGGGGAAGAGACCCAGTACTTC.

The genes are TRBV21-1 and TRBJ2-1; the D call in the table, TRBD2, was not verified against the DNA. TRBV21-1 is reported as a pseudogene. The CDR3 has 16 amino acids. CDR3 nucleotides: TGTGCCAGCAGAATAGCGGGAGGGCCACCCTACAATGAGCAGTTCTTC. This codes for CASRIAGGPPYNEQFF.

The rearrangement links TRBV7-9 to TRBJ2-7, with 7 bases fitting TRBD2. This CDR3 contains 15 residues. Germline CDR1 SEHNR, CDR2 FQNEAQ (reference sequence). The trim removed 4 bases at V and 2 bases at J, leaving 8 bases unmatched. The CDR3 sequence is CASSSPSSGAYEQYF. The DNA for the CDR3 is TGTGCCAGCAGCTCCCCTTCTAGCGGAGCCTACGAGCAGTACTTC.

The chain recombines TRBV11-1 with TRBJ2-1, with D unresolved. The CDR3 is 14 amino acids. V gave up 0 bases and J gave up 7 bases, with 10 bases separating them. Germline CDR1 SGHAT, CDR2 FQDESV (reference sequence). CDR3 sequence (DNA): TGTGCCAGCAGCTTAGCCAATCTCGGGAATGAGCAGTTCTTC. Translated: CASSLANLGNEQFF.

V gene TRBV30 combines with J gene TRBJ2-1, with 8 bases matching TRBD2. Trimming removed 2 bases from V and 6 bases from J; junction bases left unmatched: 6. The germline V gene has CDR1 GTSNPN and CDR2 SVGIG (reference sequence). The CDR3 consists of 14 residues. CDR3 sequence: CAWSLLAGFNEQFF. CDR3 sequence (DNA): TGTGCCTGGAGTCTATTAGCGGGATTCAATGAGCAGTTCTTC.

This chain connects TRBV2 to TRBJ1-6, with D possibly matching TRBD1 (6 bases). CDR1 and CDR2 from the germline V gene are SNHLY and FYNNEI. V gave up 6 bases and J gave up 14 bases, with 8 bases separating them. This CDR3 region has 10 residues. CDR3 sequence (DNA): TGTGCCAGCAGACGGGACACCCTCCACTTT. As protein: CASRRDTLHF.

The rearrangement uses TRBV4-1 and TRBJ1-4; maybe TRBD1 (5 bases). The germline V gene has CDR1 MGHRA and CDR2 YSYEKL. The CDR3 totals 11 residues. The germline V and J ends were trimmed by 6 bases and 7 bases, with 6 bases remaining between them. CDR3 amino acids: CASRGGEKLFF. The CDR3, as DNA: TGCGCCAGCAGGGGGGGTGAAAAACTGTTTTTT.

In this sample, this clone turned up once. The genes are TRBV10-2 and TRBJ2-3, with 10 bases fitting TRBD2. V was clipped by 0 bases and J by 3 bases; unmatched bases: 0. Germline CDR1 and CDR2: WSHSY and SAAADI. The CDR3 is 15 residues long. CDR3 residues: CASSESTSGTDTQYF. CDR3 nucleotides: TGCGCCAGCAGTGAGTCGACTAGCGGGACAGATACGCAGTATTTT.

V and J are TRBV18 and TRBJ1-6; D is possibly TRBD1 (5 bases). The germline CDR1 and CDR2 sequences are KGHSH and LQKENI. CDR3 length: 19 amino acids. Trimming left V 0 bases short and J 0 bases short, with 15 bases between. The CDR3 reads CASSPPGTGGSSYNSPLHF. The CDR3 DNA is TGTGCCAGCTCACCACCGGGGACTGGCGGTAGCTCCTATAATTCACCCCTCCACTTT.

The rearrangement uses TRBV7-2 and TRBJ2-1; D is possibly TRBD2 (6 bases). Germline lookup yields CDR1 SGHTA and CDR2 FQGNSA. Trimming removed 5 bases from V and 0 bases from J, with 14 bases in between. The CDR3 has 16 residues. For the CDR3, the DNA is TGTGCCAGCAGCCCTAATGCGGGGAGCTCCTACAATGAGCAGTTCTTC. Protein: CASSPNAGSSYNEQFF.

The rearrangement joins TRBV9 to TRBJ2-7; 12 nucleotides agree with TRBD1. With V trimmed by 0 bases and J by 0 bases, 4 bases remained unmatched. The CDR3 sequence is 17 residues long. Germline V gene lookup returns CDR1 SGDLS and CDR2 YYNGEE. The CDR3, as DNA: TGTGCCAGCAGCGTAGGAGGGGGACAGGGGGCCTCCTACGAGCAGTACTTC. Translating gives CASSVGGGQGASYEQYF.

This clone was found a few times. This specimen includes other DNA sequences encoding the same CDR3. The chain employs TRBV14 and TRBJ1-1, with TRBD1 as a possible D gene (6 bases). V was cut by 3 bases and J by 4 bases, with 18 bases left in between. The germline gives CDR1 SGHDN, CDR2 FVKESK. The CDR3 extends over 16 amino acids. Here the CDR3 reads CASSQFPGQTGTEAFF. Written as DNA, the CDR3 is TGTGCCAGCAGCCAGTTCCCAGGACAGACCGGCACTGAAGCTTTCTTT. Full variable domain (rest looked up from reference TRBV14 and TRBJ1-1): EAGVTQFPSHSVIEKGQTVTLRCDPISGHDNLYWYRRVMGKEIKFLLHFVKESKQDESGMPNNRFLAERTGGTYSTLKVQPAELEDSGVYFCASSQFPGQTGTEAFFGQGTRLTVV.

This rearrangement joins TRBV9 to TRBJ2-2, with TRBD2 matching 9 bases. From germline, CDR1 is SGDLS and CDR2 YYNGEE. After removal of 3 bases from V and 3 bases from J, the junction contained 15 bases not matched to a gene. This CDR3 comprises 19 residues. CDR3 sequence reads: CASSAYGGGRAIHTGELFF. The CDR3 bases are TGTGCCAGCAGCGCCTACGGTGGCGGGAGGGCCATCCACACCGGGGAGCTGTTTTTT.

This clone was recorded a few times. The J gene is TRBJ1-2, the V gene TRBV12-1; the DNA was not used to check the table's D call, TRBD1. TRBV12-1 is classified as a pseudogene. The length of the CDR3 is 13 residues. This chain's CDR3 is CASSSQGNYGYTF. The CDR3 coding sequence is TGTGCCAGCAGCTCCCAGGGGAACTATGGCTACACCTTC.

The chain couples TRBV5-6 to TRBJ2-7; maybe TRBD1 (6 bases). The V end lost 1 base, the J end lost 3 bases, and 11 bases lay between the germline ends. This CDR3 is 14 amino acids long. CDR1 is SGHDT and CDR2 is YYEEEE in the germline V gene. CDR3 sequence: CASSLRTEIYEQYF. CDR3 DNA sequence: TGTGCCAGCAGCTTGAGGACAGAAATCTACGAGCAGTACTTC.

The V call is TRBV20-1, the J call TRBJ2-5; a possible D gene is TRBD1 (6 bases). The tail of the sequence fits TRBJ2-7 better, so the J call may be wrong. The CDR3 totals 11 residues. Germline CDR1 and CDR2: DFQATT and SNEGSKA (reference sequence). This chain's CDR3 is CSARGRYEQYF. The CDR3 nucleotides read TGCAGTGCCAGGGGCCGCTACGAGCAGTACTTC.

The rearrangement uses TRBV18 and TRBJ1-1; weak D call: TRBD1 (6 bases). V lost 2 bases, J lost 3 bases, and 13 bases lay in between. The germline gives CDR1 KGHSH, CDR2 LQKENI. The CDR3 is 15 amino acids. The CDR3 protein is CASSPGGREDTEAFF. The DNA for the CDR3 is TGTGCCAGCTCACCAGGGGGGCGGGAGGACACTGAAGCTTTCTTT.

The chain is built from TRBV7-9 and TRBJ1-1; 8 bases align to TRBD1. The V and J ends lost 3 bases and 11 bases, in that order; junction bases with no gene match: 5. The CDR3 is 12 amino acids. The germline V gene has CDR1 SEHNR and CDR2 FQNEAQ (reference sequence). CDR3 nucleotide sequence: TGTGCCAGCAGCTTGACAGGGGATGAGGCTTTCTTT. It specifies CASSLTGDEAFF.

The V and J genes are TRBV5-6 and TRBJ1-5; no reliable D call. This CDR3 region has 14 residues. The V and J ends lost 3 bases and 3 bases respectively, with 10 bases between them. Germline CDR1 is SGHDT and CDR2 is YYEEEE. The CDR3 DNA sequence: TGTGCCAGCAGCTCCCCCACAGCCAATCAGCCCCAGCATTTT. It yields the protein CASSSPTANQPQHF.